The source of this TCR beta chain is a study of cytomegalovirus exposure and HLA in healthy donors. The CDR3 totals 18 residues. Trimming at V came to 2 bases and at J to 0 bases, leaving 6 bases not matched to a gene. CDR1 and CDR2 (germline): MNHEY, SMNVEV (reference sequence). Findings of the study overall: A later analysis linked a missense variant in DCLRE1C to the trimming of TCR beta V and J genes. More clonal expansion characterized HLA-associated TCR beta chains than equally common others in a later analysis.

For this clone: What it binds is not known.

While unrecorded immune exposures were likely, the donors were nominally healthy when sampled. PCR primers comprised 60 Vbeta and 13 Jbeta primers. Using immunoSEQ multiplex PCR, the repertoire was profiled, and TCRdb retains in-frame clones only, with some absent. The sample holds about 160,000 clones, over 80% seen once. Specimen: PBMCs. The TCR was taken from a boy younger than 10 in good health and CMV-seronegative. The chain has TRBV27 and TRBJ2-6, with TRBD1 matching 8 bases. For the CDR3, the DNA is TGTGCCAGCAGTTTAAACGGACAGGGATTCTCTGGGGCCAACGTCCTGACTTTC. This sequence encodes CASSLNGQGFSGANVLTF.